The present entry profiles one T cell receptor (beta chain) with its context. The antigen remains undetermined. The sample belongs to a study of robustness of blood B and T cell sequencing. Study-level results: Combining 3 or 4 tubes (roughly 28-40 ml blood) nearly saturated top 10,000 coverage.

The cDNA carried a universal priming site added by a 5' template-switch oligo. Each cDNA molecule was tagged by a 12-nucleotide random UMI. One entry per CDR3 protein, called by TCRdb with MiXCR from the PCR reads. In the table there are roughly 3,300 distinct CDR3 sequences, roughly 50% of which are singletons. mRNA, not genomic DNA, served as the source for TCR beta repertoires. This TCR was recovered from a human donor in good health. Sequenced: peripheral blood.

The CDR3 protein is CSAKAAGGIAYEQYF. CDR3 in DNA: TGCAGTGCTAAAGCAGCGGGGGGTATTGCCTACGAGCAGTACTTC. The rearrangement links TRBV20-1 to TRBJ2-7, with 9 bases aligning to TRBD2. V trimming: 4 bases; J trimming: 2 bases; junction bases outside the gene matches: 9. Germline V gene lookup returns CDR1 DFQATT and CDR2 SNEGSKA (reference sequence). The CDR3 has 15 amino acids.